Listed below are T cell receptor beta chains from one sample, sequenced in a study of OX40 agonist ivuxolimab in advanced cancers. Produced via immunoSEQ multiplex PCR; TCRdb's table is partial and in-frame only. Of under 50,000 clones listed, almost 80% are singletons. This specimen consisted of CD4+ or CD8+ T cells sorted from blood, obtained in a trial of the OX40 agonist ivuxolimab. All receptors derive from an adult with an advanced solid tumor such as melanoma, head and neck, liver or kidney cancer. CDR3s include the opening cysteine and the closing phenylalanine or tryptophan. Each record gives: V gene, clone size, D gene, J gene, CDR3 DNA, CDR3 protein. D genes are given only for firm matches. The size entry is marked missing in some rows and otherwise reads once, few, many or a size class.

TRBV5-1	NA	NA	TRBJ1-2	TGCGCCAGCAGCTTGGGAGGGGACTATGGCTACACCTTC	CASSLGGDYGYTF
TRBV5-4	NA	NA	TRBJ2-2	TGTGCCAGCAGATCAGGACAGACCGGGGAGCTGTTTTTT	CASRSGQTGELFF
TRBV5-1	NA	NA	TRBJ1-2	TGCGCCAGCAGCTTGAGGGAGGGGGCTAACTATGGCTACACCTTC	CASSLREGANYGYTF
TRBV6-6	NA	TRBD1	TRBJ2-5	TGTGCCAGCAGTGATCTGACAGGGGGCTCAGAGACCCAGTACTTC	CASSDLTGGSETQYF
TRBV4-3	NA	NA	TRBJ2-4	TGCGCCAGCAGCCCCCTTGTAACACAGGGGGGGAAAAACATTCAGTACTTC	CASSPLVTQGGKNIQYF
TRBV5-1	NA	NA	TRBJ2-1	TGCGCCAGCAGCTTGGGCTCGGGACAAAGGGTGGGGAGGTACAATGAGCAGTTCTTC	CASSLGSGQRVGRYNEQFF
TRBV5-1	NA	NA	TRBJ2-5	TGCGCCAGCAGCCAAGCAGGAAACCTGTTTGAGCAGTACTTC	CASSQAGNLFEQYF
TRBV25-1	few	NA	TRBJ2-1	TGTGCCAGCAGCGAGGAGCTAGCGTATCACAATGAGCAGTTCTTC	CASSEELAYHNEQFF
TRBV19	NA	NA	TRBJ1-1	TGTGCCAGTAGTCTCTACTTGAACACTGAAGCTTTCTTT	CASSLYLNTEAFF
TRBV29-1	NA	TRBD1	TRBJ2-7	TGCAGCGTCGACAGGGGCTACGAGCAGTACTTC	CSVDRGYEQYF
TRBV20-1	NA	NA	TRBJ1-2	TGCAGTGCGCTCTATGGCTACACCTTC	CSALYGYTF
TRBV2	NA	TRBD1	TRBJ1-2	TGTGCCAGCAGTCCGAGGACAGGAGATAGCTATGGCTACACCTTC	CASSPRTGDSYGYTF
TRBV11-2	NA	TRBD1	TRBJ2-7	TGTGCCAGCAGCCCGGACAGGCCGCTCTCCTACGAGCAGTACTTC	CASSPDRPLSYEQYF
TRBV6-5	few	NA	TRBJ1-5	TGTGCCTCAGCACTAAACGGCAATCAGCCCCAGCATTTT	CASALNGNQPQHF
TRBV6-1	NA	NA	TRBJ1-1	TGTGCCAGCATCCCCAGGACGGACACTGAAGCTTTCTTT	CASIPRTDTEAFF
TRBV5-4	NA	TRBD2	TRBJ2-3	TGTGCCAGCAGCTTCCCACTAGCGGGGAGCACAGATACGCAGTATTTT	CASSFPLAGSTDTQYF
TRBV6-1	once	TRBD1	TRBJ1-1	TGTGCCAGCAGTGCGGGACAGGCGAACACTGAAGCTTTCTTT	CASSAGQANTEAFF
TRBV19	NA	NA	TRBJ1-3	TGTGCCACCATCGGAAGGATCTCTGGAAACACCATATATTTT	CATIGRISGNTIYF
TRBV28	NA	NA	TRBJ2-7	TGTGCCACTCTGGACGGCTCCTACGAGCAGTACTTC	CATLDGSYEQYF
TRBV15	NA	TRBD1	TRBJ2-7	TGTGCCACCAGCAGAGTGGGGACAGGTCGTAGCTACGAGCAGTACTTC	CATSRVGTGRSYEQYF
TRBV10-3	NA	NA	TRBJ1-2	TGTGCCATCAGTGACCCGGGCCCCGTCTATGGCTACACCTTC	CAISDPGPVYGYTF
TRBV5-4	NA	TRBD1	TRBJ2-1	TGTGCCAGCACCGGGAGGACAGGGGGCGGTGAGCAGTTCTTC	CASTGRTGGGEQFF
TRBV19	NA	TRBD2	TRBJ2-7	TGTGCCAGTATGACTAGCGGGAGAGGTTCCCACGAGCAGTACTTC	CASMTSGRGSHEQYF
TRBV7-2	NA	TRBD1	TRBJ1-6	TGTGCCAGCAGCCCGAGGACAGGTCCTACTAGCTCCTATAATTCACCCCTCCACTTT	CASSPRTGPTSSYNSPLHF
TRBV19	NA	NA	TRBJ1-1	TGTGCCAGTAGTATGGGGGCAGCGAACACTGAAGCTTTCTTT	CASSMGAANTEAFF
TRBV18	once	TRBD1	TRBJ2-7	TGTGCCAGCTCACCAACGGGACAGGAGACGTACGAGCAGTACTTC	CASSPTGQETYEQYF
TRBV5-1	few	NA	TRBJ2-1	TGCGCCAGCAGCACCGGACGGCGTAACAATGAGCAGTTCTTC	CASSTGRRNNEQFF
TRBV28	NA	TRBD2	TRBJ2-7	TGTGCCAGCAGGGTCACTAGCGGGAGGAATTACGAGCAGTACTTC	CASRVTSGRNYEQYF
TRBV5-6	NA	NA	TRBJ2-5	TGTGCCAGCAGCTTGGTCTCATTGGGGAGTGAGACCCAGTACTTC	CASSLVSLGSETQYF
TRBV6-1	NA	NA	TRBJ2-7	TGTGCCAGCAGTGATCCCGGGAGTTACGAGCAGTACTTC	CASSDPGSYEQYF
TRBV19	NA	NA	TRBJ1-1	TGTGCCAGTAGTACCCCCCTTTTGGCAAGCACTGAAGCTTTCTTT	CASSTPLLASTEAFF
TRBV5-1	few	NA	TRBJ2-7	TGCGCCAGCAGCTTGGATCTTAGCGAGCAGTACTTC	CASSLDLSEQYF
TRBV19	NA	NA	TRBJ1-4	TGTGCCAGTAAGGCGGTCCTTCCAACTAATGAAAAACTGTTTTTT	CASKAVLPTNEKLFF
TRBV18	NA	TRBD1	TRBJ2-7	TGTGCCAGCTCAGAGGACAGGTACTACGAGCAGTACTTC	CASSEDRYYEQYF
TRBV30	NA	NA	TRBJ1-5	TGTGCCTGGGCCGCCCTAGAGAATCAGCCCCAGCATTTT	CAWAALENQPQHF